These 20 T cell receptor beta chains were all obtained from the same sample, sequenced in a study of OX40 agonist ivuxolimab in advanced cancers. Generated by immunoSEQ multiplex PCR, the TCRdb table keeps only in-frame clones and is missing some. The sample holds 55,000 to 80,000 clones, 70% to 90% seen once. Sequenced material: CD4+ or CD8+ T cells sorted from blood, taken in a trial of the OX40 agonist ivuxolimab. Every receptor here comes from an adult with an advanced solid tumor such as melanoma, head and neck, liver or kidney cancer.

The rearrangement joins TRBV11-2 to TRBJ2-3; no firm D call. This CDR3 spans 15 amino acids. Germline V CDR1 and CDR2: SGHAT, FQNNGV. V shed 2 bases and J shed 2 bases, with 11 bases lying between them. As DNA, the CDR3 is TGTGCCAGCAGCTTATCTGGGATAGTCACAGATACGCAGTATTTT. Amino acid sequence: CASSLSGIVTDTQYF.

The chain is built from TRBV6-1 and TRBJ1-1; D gene ambiguous. V lost 1 base and J lost 5, with 8 bases in between. Germline CDR1 and CDR2: MNHNS and SASEGT. The CDR3 spans 13 residues. The CDR3 bases are TGTGCCAGCAGTGAAGGGGTGTTTACTGAAGCTTTCTTT. Residues: CASSEGVFTEAFF.

The chain employs TRBV19 and TRBJ2-1; D may be TRBD1 (6 bases). Trimming removed 6 bases at V and 0 bases at J, with 12 bases between. CDR1 and CDR2 from the germline V gene are LNHDA and SQIVND (reference sequence). The CDR3 extends over 15 amino acids. CDR3 sequence reads: CASRGTGSSYNEQFF. The CDR3 nucleotides are TGTGCCAGTAGGGGAACAGGGAGCTCCTACAATGAGCAGTTCTTC.

This clone was seen more than once but under ten times. CDR3 in amino acids: CASSPGTGQPQHF. Here the CDR3 DNA reads TGTGCCAGCTCACCGGGGACAGGCCAGCCCCAGCATTTT. The chain carries TRBV18 and TRBJ1-5; 8 nucleotides line up with TRBD1. Germline CDR1 KGHSH, CDR2 LQKENI. The CDR3 consists of 13 residues. V lost 3 bases, J lost 7 bases, and 2 bases stayed unmatched.

The chain couples TRBV28 to TRBJ2-1, with a possible D match to TRBD1 (8 bases). Trimming took off 6 bases at V and 7 bases at J, with 13 bases between the two ends. Germline values: CDR1 MDHEN, CDR2 SYDVKM. This CDR3 is built from 13 residues. For the CDR3, the DNA is TGTGCCAGCAGGCCACAGGGGGGGAATGAGCAGTTCTTC. Its protein product is CASRPQGGNEQFF.

The genes are TRBV5-4 and TRBJ2-1; D is ambiguous. The germline V gene has CDR1 SGHNT and CDR2 YYREEE (reference sequence). V shed 4 bases and J shed 10 bases, with 12 bases lying between them. The CDR3 contains 12 residues. The CDR3 loop is CASSGRFQEQFF. CDR3 bases: TGTGCCAGCAGCGGACGGTTTCAGGAGCAGTTCTTC.

The CDR3 DNA follows: TGTGCCAGCAGTTCTATAGCGGGTAACTCCTACGAGCAGTACTTC. Encoded protein: CASSSIAGNSYEQYF. The V and J genes are TRBV27 and TRBJ2-7; TRBD2 matches at 7 bases. The V segment lost 4 bases and the J segment 0 bases; nucleotides outside the gene matches: 6. This CDR3 has 15 residues. Germline-derived CDR1 and CDR2 are MNHEY and SMNVEV (reference sequence).

V usage is TRBV9 and J usage is TRBJ2-3; D unclear. This CDR3 contains 15 residues. Deletions cut 3 bases from V and 0 bases from J, with 11 bases between. Germline V gene sequence: CDR1 SGDLS, CDR2 YYNGEE. The CDR3 sequence is CASSAGSLSTDTQYF. Here the CDR3 DNA reads TGTGCCAGCAGCGCCGGATCCCTGAGCACAGATACGCAGTATTTT.

Details on this clone: The sample contains more than one DNA sequence encoding this CDR3. The rearrangement links TRBV2 to TRBJ1-2, with a tentative D call TRBD1 (6 bases). This CDR3 has 13 amino acids. The V and J ends lost 5 bases and 1 base respectively, with 8 bases between them. Per the germline V gene, CDR1 is SNHLY and CDR2 is FYNNEI. The CDR3 DNA follows: TGTGCCAGCAGTCCGGACAGTAACTATGGCTACACCTTC. It yields the protein CASSPDSNYGYTF.

This chain connects TRBV30 to TRBJ2-7; D is possibly TRBD1 or TRBD2 (5 bases each). The V gene's germline CDR1 is GTSNPN and CDR2 SVGIG (reference sequence). V lost 4 bases, J lost 3 bases, and 22 bases lay in between. CDR3 size: 16 residues. The CDR3 nucleotides are TGTGCCTGGAAGCCACGGGGACCTTTGATCGGCTACGAGCAGTACTTC. Its protein product is CAWKPRGPLIGYEQYF.

The table lists this clone with a few counts. The rearrangement joins TRBV28 to TRBJ1-2; 9 positions agree with TRBD1. This CDR3 contains 13 residues. With V trimmed by 6 bases and J by 8 bases, 7 bases remained unmatched. CDR1 and CDR2 (germline): MDHEN, SYDVKM. The CDR3 protein is CASRYNRGRGYTF. In nucleotides, the CDR3 is TGTGCCAGCAGATACAACAGGGGGCGAGGCTACACCTTC.

This clone was seen a handful of times. This sequence joins TRBV10-3 and TRBJ2-2; D may match TRBD1 or TRBD2 (5 bases each). Germline V lookup: CDR1 ENHRY, CDR2 SYGVKD. V shed 11 bases and J shed 6 bases, with 16 bases lying between them. This CDR3 has 13 residues. The DNA for the CDR3 is TGTGCCGCCTGGAACCGGGGCCCCGGGGAGCTGTTTTTT. Its translation is CAAWNRGPGELFF.

The chain uses TRBV27 and TRBJ1-1; unclear D gene. From germline, CDR1 is MNHEY and CDR2 SMNVEV (reference sequence). CDR3 length: 14 residues. V lost 4 bases and J 3 bases, leaving 12 bases between the germline ends. The CDR3 loop is CASSSRERDTEAFF. In nucleotides, the CDR3 is TGTGCCAGCAGTTCGAGGGAACGGGACACTGAAGCTTTCTTT.

J is TRBJ2-5 and V is TRBV7-2; D possibly matches TRBD1 or TRBD2 (5 bases each). Deletions cut 5 bases from V and 3 bases from J, with 13 bases between. The length of the CDR3 is 14 residues. From germline, CDR1 is SGHTA and CDR2 FQGNSA. CDR3 region: CASSRPGREETQYF. The CDR3 region has the DNA TGTGCCAGCAGCCGCCCGGGACGGGAAGAGACCCAGTACTTC.

This clone was detected once. The V and J genes are TRBV5-8 and TRBJ1-6; no reliable D call. The germline gives CDR1 SGHTS, CDR2 YDEGEE. V dropped 0 bases and J dropped 10 bases, with 5 bases sitting between them. The CDR3 length is 12 residues. The CDR3 loop is CASSLVGSPLHF. In DNA, the CDR3 is TGTGCCAGCAGCTTGGTGGGCTCACCCCTCCACTTT.

This chain uses TRBV30 with TRBJ1-5; D is unresolved. The CDR3 sequence is 13 residues long. Trimming removed 2 bases at V and 4 bases at J, with 9 bases between. Germline V gives CDR1 GTSNPN, CDR2 SVGIG (reference sequence). The DNA of the CDR3 is TGTGCCTGGAGTCCAGACGGTAATCAGCCCCAGCATTTT. Amino acid sequence: CAWSPDGNQPQHF.

This chain uses TRBV6-4 with TRBJ2-2, with TRBD1 matching over 8 bases. Trimming took 6 bases from V and 7 from J; bases not matched to a gene: 10. Germline-derived CDR1 and CDR2 are MRHNA and SNTAGT. This CDR3 contains 15 residues. CDR3 region: CASRADRASDGELFF. CDR3 coding DNA: TGTGCCAGCAGAGCGGACAGGGCTTCTGACGGGGAGCTGTTTTTT.

The chain is built from TRBV4-2 and TRBJ1-2; D is possibly TRBD1 (6 bases). There are 17 residues in the CDR3. Germline CDR1 LGHNA, CDR2 YNFKEQ. Trimming took off 0 bases at V and 0 bases at J, with 14 bases between the two ends. The CDR3 DNA is TGTGCCAGCAGCCAAGATCGCCAGGGGCTTACTAACTATGGCTACACCTTC. This sequence encodes CASSQDRQGLTNYGYTF.

The chain employs TRBV4-1 and TRBJ2-5, with a tentative D call TRBD2 (6 bases). The ends were cut back, 4 bases at V and 2 bases at J, with 17 bases in the middle. The CDR3 has 16 residues. Germline CDR1 is MGHRA and CDR2 is YSYEKL. CDR3: CASSLSAGKTQETQYF. As DNA, the CDR3 is TGCGCCAGCAGCCTCTCTGCGGGGAAAACTCAAGAGACCCAGTACTTC.

This rearrangement joins TRBV5-6 to TRBJ1-6; 10 bases map to TRBD1. V was pared by 4 bases and J by 7 bases, with 5 bases of the junction left unmatched. This CDR3 comprises 15 residues. Germline V lookup: CDR1 SGHDT, CDR2 YYEEEE. DNA for the CDR3: TGTGCCAGCAGCGGGGGGACAGGGGTGAATTCACCCCTCCACTTT. It codes for CASSGGTGVNSPLHF.